One sample yielded the 2 T cell receptor beta chains listed below, sequenced in a study of T cells in Graves' hyperthyroidism and ophthalmopathy. Amplified TCR beta CDR3 regions derived from RNA transcripts. The study used the HTBI primer set for a first-round RT-PCR of the TCR CDR3. One entry per CDR3 protein results from TCRdb running MiXCR on the multiplex PCR reads. This table holds around 500,000 distinct CDR3 sequences, under 15% found once. Sequencing used blood. These receptors were collected from a woman aged 18 to 35 with Graves' hyperthyroidism.

This clonotype was picked up a small number of times. One base away lies a much larger clone, so this may be a sequencing read error. The chain combines TRBV10-3 with TRBJ2-5; D ambiguous. Germline CDR1 is ENHRY and CDR2 is SYGVKD. This CDR3 comprises 13 residues. CDR3 sequence reads: CSIGADRQETQYF. The DNA of the CDR3 is TGTTCCATCGGCGCAGATAGACAAGAGACCCAGTACTTC.

This clonotype occurred many times. The V call is TRBV12-3 or TRBV12-4, the J call TRBJ2-1; 9 nucleotides line up with TRBD2. The CDR3 contains 15 residues. J was trimmed by 5 bases and V by 6 bases; bases with no gene match: 8. The CDR3 sequence: CASSLLAGGDNEQFF. The CDR3 DNA follows: TGTGCCAGCAGCCTTCTTGCGGGAGGGGACAATGAGCAGTTCTTC.